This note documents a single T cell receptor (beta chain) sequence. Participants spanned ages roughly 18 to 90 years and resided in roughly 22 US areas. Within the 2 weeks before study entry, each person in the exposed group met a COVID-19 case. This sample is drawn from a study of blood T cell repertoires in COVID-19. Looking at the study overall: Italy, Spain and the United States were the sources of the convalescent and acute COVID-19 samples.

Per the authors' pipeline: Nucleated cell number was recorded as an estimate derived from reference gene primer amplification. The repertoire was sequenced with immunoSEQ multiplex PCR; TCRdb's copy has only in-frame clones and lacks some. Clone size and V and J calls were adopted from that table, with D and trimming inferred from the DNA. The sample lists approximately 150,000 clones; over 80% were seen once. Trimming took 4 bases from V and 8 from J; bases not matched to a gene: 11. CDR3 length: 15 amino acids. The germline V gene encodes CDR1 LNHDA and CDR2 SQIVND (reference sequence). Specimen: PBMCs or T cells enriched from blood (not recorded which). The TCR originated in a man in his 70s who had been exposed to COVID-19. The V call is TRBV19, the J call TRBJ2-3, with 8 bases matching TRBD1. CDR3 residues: CASSTAATGGGTQYF. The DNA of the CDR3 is TGTGCCAGTAGTACAGCCGCTACAGGGGGAGGTACGCAGTATTTT.